Listed below are T cell receptor beta chains from one sample, sequenced in a study of T cell responses to AZD1222 COVID-19 vaccine. Profiled with immunoSEQ multiplex PCR; TCRdb holds only in-frame clones, not every one. The sample yields about 96,000 clones, about nine tenths seen once. The sequences come from peripheral blood, collected on day 0 of AZD1222 vaccination. The receptors were gathered from an adult in good health. The CDR3 runs from the conserved cysteine through the conserved F or W. D genes are given only for firm matches. Size values are once, few and many counts, or a class for expanded clones, and some rows have none.

V gene	D gene	clone size	J gene	CDR3 DNA	CDR3 protein
TRBV5-1	-	-	TRBJ2-1	TGCGCCAGCAGCTTGCGGTCGTACAATGAGCAGTTCTTC	CASSLRSYNEQFF
TRBV28	-	-	TRBJ1-6	TGTGCCAGCAGTGCCTTGGGGAATTCACCCCTCCACTTT	CASSALGNSPLHF
TRBV11-2	-	-	TRBJ2-2	TGTGCCAGCAGCCCGAGAGCCGGGGAGCTGTTTTTT	CASSPRAGELFF
TRBV7-9	-	-	TRBJ2-3	TGTGCCAGCAGCCCGGGCAGGGTGGGAGATACGCAGTATTTT	CASSPGRVGDTQYF
TRBV14	-	-	TRBJ1-6	TGTGCCAGCAGCCAAGATTGGGGCTATCGATATAATTCACCCCTCCACTTT	CASSQDWGYRYNSPLHF
TRBV6-5	-	-	TRBJ2-7	TGTGCCAGCAGTCCTGTGCCCGGGCCCCTGAGCGAGCAGTACTTC	CASSPVPGPLSEQYF
TRBV28	TRBD2	-	TRBJ2-7	TGTGCCAGCAGTTTATCCTCGGGTAGCGGGAGGGCCTCCGAGCAGTACTTC	CASSLSSGSGRASEQYF
TRBV4-1	-	-	TRBJ1-3	TGCGCCAGCAGCCCGGACAGTCCTTGGAACACCATATATTTT	CASSPDSPWNTIYF
TRBV25-1	-	-	TRBJ1-3	TGTGCCAGCAGTGGGGGCTCTGGAAACACCATATATTTT	CASSGGSGNTIYF
TRBV19	-	-	TRBJ2-6	TGTGCCAGTAGTATCCTACAGGGTAGCGGGGCCAACGTCCTGACTTTC	CASSILQGSGANVLTF
TRBV7-9	-	-	TRBJ2-1	TGTGCCAGCACCCAAGTGGGACTCTACAATGAGCAGTTCTTC	CASTQVGLYNEQFF
TRBV28	TRBD2	-	TRBJ2-5	TGTGCCAGCCGGTTTGCGGGAGTTAATCAAGAGACCCAGTACTTC	CASRFAGVNQETQYF
TRBV9	-	-	TRBJ1-1	TGTGCCAGCAGCGTAGAAGGTGTCAACTTCGGAACTGAAGCTTTCTTT	CASSVEGVNFGTEAFF
TRBV5-1	TRBD2	once	TRBJ2-3	TGCGCCAGCAGCCAGCGGGGGGAATCCACAGATACGCAGTATTTT	CASSQRGESTDTQYF
TRBV5-4	TRBD1	once	TRBJ1-2	TGTGCCAGCAGCTTGGCGGGCAGGGGGAGCGGCTACACCTTC	CASSLAGRGSGYTF
TRBV6-2/TRBV6-3	TRBD1	-	TRBJ2-1	TGTGCCAGCAGTTCCGGACAGGGGAGAAATGAGCAGTTCTTC	CASSSGQGRNEQFF
TRBV30	TRBD1	-	TRBJ1-5	TGTGCCTGGCAGGGGGCAGGGAATCAGCCCCAGCATTTT	CAWQGAGNQPQHF
TRBV7-2	-	-	TRBJ1-3	TGTGCCAGCAGCTCGCAGTCCTCTGGAAACACCATATATTTT	CASSSQSSGNTIYF
TRBV30	-	once	TRBJ1-6	TGTGCCTGGACCCGGTTTAGCTCCTATAATTCACCCCTCCACTTT	CAWTRFSSYNSPLHF
TRBV4-1	-	-	TRBJ2-7	TGCGCCAGCAGCCCCGGGACTTTCGTCTCCTACGAGCAGTACTTC	CASSPGTFVSYEQYF
TRBV4-2	TRBD2	-	TRBJ2-7	TGTGCCAGCAGCCAAGATGTCAGCGGGAGGGCCTACGAGCAGTACTTC	CASSQDVSGRAYEQYF
TRBV3-1/TRBV3-2	-	-	TRBJ1-5	TGTGCCAGCAGCCCAATTCGATGGAGCAATCAGCCCCAGCATTTT	CASSPIRWSNQPQHF
TRBV27	-	once	TRBJ2-7	TGTGCCAGCTCTCAGGCCTACGAGCAGTACTTC	CASSQAYEQYF
TRBV28	TRBD1	-	TRBJ1-2	TGTGCCAGCAGACGCACAGGGGGAGACTATGGCTACACCTTC	CASRRTGGDYGYTF
TRBV4-3	-	-	TRBJ1-1	TGCGCCAGCAGCCACCTACAGGGTTTGAACACTGAAGCTTTCTTT	CASSHLQGLNTEAFF
TRBV7-9	TRBD1	-	TRBJ1-1	TGTGCCAGCAGCCCCAGGGGGGACAATGAAGCTTTCTTT	CASSPRGDNEAFF
TRBV19	-	-	TRBJ2-7	TGTGCCAGTACCTCCGCCGGAGGCTACGAGCAGTACTTC	CASTSAGGYEQYF
TRBV7-6	-	-	TRBJ2-2	TGTGCCAGCAGCTTAGGGGGACGAGGGGTCACCGGGGAGCTGTTTTTT	CASSLGGRGVTGELFF
TRBV7-9	TRBD2	-	TRBJ2-7	TGTGCCAGCAGCTCCCCCACTAGCGGGAGTCCGTACGAGCAGTACTTC	CASSSPTSGSPYEQYF
TRBV28	-	-	TRBJ2-7	TGTGCCAGCAGTTCGTATCAGCCCACTTACGAGCAGTACTTC	CASSSYQPTYEQYF
TRBV6-2/TRBV6-3	-	once	TRBJ2-6	TGTGCCAGCAGTTACTCGATGCGACTGGGCTCTGGGGCCAACGTCCTGACTTTC	CASSYSMRLGSGANVLTF
TRBV10-3	TRBD2	-	TRBJ2-2	TGTGCCATCACTGGACTAGCGGGGAACACCGGGGAGCTGTTTTTT	CAITGLAGNTGELFF
TRBV6-5	-	once	TRBJ2-7	TGTGCCAGCAGTAACCACTTAGCGTACGAGCAGTACTTC	CASSNHLAYEQYF
TRBV2	-	-	TRBJ1-5	TGTGCCGCCCGGGAGAGAAGCAATCAGCCCCAGCATTTT	CAARERSNQPQHF
TRBV6-5	-	once	TRBJ2-7	TGTGCCAGCAGTTACTCGAGAGCCAGGGATAACGAGCAGTACTTC	CASSYSRARDNEQYF
TRBV27	TRBD2	-	TRBJ2-7	TGTGCCAGCAGTTTGAGCGGGATTGGCCCCAACGAGCAGTACTTC	CASSLSGIGPNEQYF
TRBV9	TRBD2	-	TRBJ2-1	TGTGCCAGCAGCGTCGGGACTAGTCTTGATGAGCAGTTCTTC	CASSVGTSLDEQFF
TRBV5-4	TRBD1	-	TRBJ1-4	TGTGCCAGCAGCTTGAAACAGGGGCCCGAAAAACTGTTTTTT	CASSLKQGPEKLFF
TRBV28	-	-	TRBJ1-2	TGTGCCAGCAACCCCCCGCGCCCTTTAAATTATGGCTACACCTTC	CASNPPRPLNYGYTF
TRBV7-2	TRBD2	-	TRBJ2-7	TGTGCCAGCAGCTTAGCGGCGGGAGAAAGCTACGAGCAGTACTTC	CASSLAAGESYEQYF
TRBV5-1	TRBD2	-	TRBJ2-1	TGCGCCAGCAGCTTGGTGGGTAGCGGGAGCTCCTACAATGAGCAGTTCTTC	CASSLVGSGSSYNEQFF
TRBV7-3	TRBD1	-	TRBJ2-1	TGTGCCAGCAGCTTAAGACCCGGGACAGGGTTACCTGAGCAGTTCTTC	CASSLRPGTGLPEQFF
TRBV2	-	-	TRBJ2-5	TGTGCCAGCAACTGGCGACTAACCGGATCGTCGGCCCAGTACTTC	CASNWRLTGSSAQYF
TRBV30	-	-	TRBJ1-3	TGTGCCTGGAAAGCGATTGGAAACACCATATATTTT	CAWKAIGNTIYF
TRBV7-9	TRBD2	-	TRBJ2-3	TGTGCCAGCAGCTCCCAAATACTAGCGGGAGCGAGACATACGCAGTATTTT	CASSSQILAGARHTQYF
TRBV10-3	-	once	TRBJ2-7	TGTGCCATCAGTGGTGGACAAATAAGCTCCTACGAGCAGTACTTC	CAISGGQISSYEQYF
TRBV9	TRBD2	-	TRBJ2-5	TGTGCCAGCAGCGTACTAGCGGGAGGGGGGCCAGAGACCCAGTACTTC	CASSVLAGGGPETQYF
TRBV11-1	TRBD2	-	TRBJ2-1	TGTGCCAGCAGACACGGCGGGACTAAGCAGTTCTTC	CASRHGGTKQFF
TRBV9	TRBD2	-	TRBJ2-7	TGTGCCAGCAGCGTAAGCAGCGGGGGTGCAACGACTTACGAGCAGTACTTC	CASSVSSGGATTYEQYF
TRBV7-2	-	-	TRBJ1-2	TGTGCCAGCAGCTTGGTGCAGGGAGCTGGCTACACCTTC	CASSLVQGAGYTF
TRBV24-1	-	-	TRBJ2-3	TGTGCCACCAGTGATTTGGGGGGCACAGATACGCAGTATTTT	CATSDLGGTDTQYF
TRBV6-5	TRBD2	-	TRBJ2-1	TGTGCCAGCACCTCGACTAGCGGGAATGAGCAGTTCTTC	CASTSTSGNEQFF
TRBV19	TRBD2	-	TRBJ2-5	TGTGCCAGTAGTATAATCGCTAGCGGGAGTCGGGAGACCCAGTACTTC	CASSIIASGSRETQYF
TRBV11-3	TRBD2	-	TRBJ2-7	TGTGCCAGCAGCTTAACGGGAGGATCCTCCCAGAGGGAGCAGTACTTC	CASSLTGGSSQREQYF
TRBV7-8	-	-	TRBJ1-3	TGTGCCAGCAGCTTAGGTCCGGGGAAGACTGGAAACACCATATATTTT	CASSLGPGKTGNTIYF
TRBV19	TRBD1	-	TRBJ2-3	TGTGCCAGTAGGCTCCGGGACAGGGGATCAGATACGCAGTATTTT	CASRLRDRGSDTQYF
TRBV7-2	TRBD2	once	TRBJ2-1	TGTGCCAGCAGCCGCGGGACTACCCTTCCGTTCTTC	CASSRGTTLPFF
TRBV11-1	TRBD2	-	TRBJ2-1	TGTGCCAGCAGCTTGACTAGCGGTTATTACAATGAGCAGTTCTTC	CASSLTSGYYNEQFF
TRBV10-3	-	-	TRBJ2-3	TGTGCCATCAGTGATGGGACGGAGGGGGCAGATACGCAGTATTTT	CAISDGTEGADTQYF
TRBV6-5	TRBD1	-	TRBJ1-1	TGTGCCAGCAGACAGGGGGGGGCTGAAGCTTTCTTT	CASRQGGAEAFF